This T cell receptor beta chain was sequenced during a study of blood T cell repertoires in COVID-19. Study-level information: Sources were T cells, B-cell-depleted T cells, or PBMCs; the material itself was cDNA or gDNA.

In the source study's methods: Amplifying reference gene primers gave estimates of nucleated cell counts. TCRdb keeps only in-frame clones here, not all; method: immunoSEQ multiplex PCR. V and J calls and clone size come straight from that table; D and trimming were deduced from the DNA. The table shows around 260,000 clones, with approximately 89% occurring only once. The CDR3 has 15 residues. Trimming shortened V by 3 bases and J by 0 bases, and 11 bases separated the two germline ends. Germline V gene lookup returns CDR1 GTSNPN and CDR2 SVGIG (reference sequence). The chain has TRBV30 and TRBJ1-4; tentative D call: TRBD1 (5 bases). The material sequenced was peripheral blood. This clonotype was obtained from a woman in her 70s with COVID-19, enrolled during active disease. The CDR3 coding sequence is TGTGCCTGGAGCAGAGGAGGGGCAACTAATGAAAAACTGTTTTTT. It specifies CAWSRGGATNEKLFF.